This T cell receptor (beta chain) is drawn from a study of T cell changes during pregnancy in multiple sclerosis. The CDR3 spans 13 residues. Germline lookup yields CDR1 SGHVT and CDR2 SQSDAQ. J lost 4 bases, V lost 9 bases, and 6 bases had no gene match. Only in-frame clones appear in the TCRdb table, and some are missing; sequencing was by immunoSEQ multiplex PCR. The profile shows about 39,000 clones, about 90% of them singletons. This sequence originates from a female donor in good health, enrolled as a control in a pregnancy study. The chain recombines TRBV7-4 with TRBJ1-5; TRBD1 aligns across 7 bases. The material sequenced was CD4+ T cells from peripheral blood mononuclear cells, taken after pregnancy. The CDR3 region has the DNA TGTGCCAGAGGGACAGACCAGAATCAGCCCCAGCATTTT. Residues: CARGTDQNQPQHF.